These T cell receptor beta chains were read from a single sample in a study of blood T cell repertoires in COVID-19. The assay was immunoSEQ multiplex PCR, and TCRdb's table has in-frame clones only and misses some. The sample lists around 280,000 clones, under 90% occurring once. The sequenced sample was peripheral blood. The receptors originated from a woman in her twenties or thirties with COVID-19, enrolled during active disease. CDR3s include the opening cysteine and the closing phenylalanine or tryptophan. The D gene is left open where the match is weak. A clone size is listed for some rows: how often the clone was seen (once, few, many), or a class if it is expanded.

v_gene,j_gene,d_gene,abundance,CDR3aa,CDR3nt
TRBV27,TRBJ1-6,-,-,CASSLSKVQRLHF,TGTGCCAGCAGTTTATCGAAGGTGCAGCGTCTCCACTTT
TRBV27,TRBJ1-6,-,-,CASSFILYNSPLHF,TGTGCCAGCAGTTTCATACTTTATAATTCACCCCTCCACTTT
TRBV19,TRBJ1-3,-,-,CASSPQRGRNTIYF,TGTGCCAGTAGTCCTCAAAGAGGGAGAAACACCATATATTTT
TRBV10-2,TRBJ2-1,TRBD2,few,CASSEGTSGSGEQFF,TGCGCCAGCAGTGAGGGGACTAGCGGATCGGGTGAGCAGTTCTTC
TRBV6-5,TRBJ1-1,-,-,CAREGGTEAFF,TGTGCCAGGGAGGGAGGCACTGAAGCTTTCTTT
TRBV5-1,TRBJ2-2,-,-,CASSLDGGTGELFF,TGCGCCAGCAGCTTGGACGGGGGCACCGGGGAGCTGTTTTTT
TRBV12-5,TRBJ1-1,-,-,CASGLGGAETEAFF,TGTGCTAGTGGTTTAGGGGGGGCCGAGACTGAAGCTTTCTTT
TRBV10-1,TRBJ1-1,TRBD1,-,CASARTGNTEAFF,TGCGCCAGCGCCAGGACAGGGAACACTGAAGCTTTCTTT
TRBV4-2,TRBJ1-2,-,-,CASSPEVPHYGYTF,TGTGCCAGCAGCCCCGAGGTACCGCACTATGGCTACACCTTC
TRBV7-2,TRBJ1-1,-,-,CASSFRPSGMNTEAFF,TGTGCCAGCAGCTTCCGGCCCTCAGGGATGAACACTGAAGCTTTCTTT
TRBV6-5,TRBJ1-1,TRBD1,once,CASSIGGSAFF,TGTGCCAGCAGTATAGGGGGCTCGGCTTTCTTT
TRBV28,TRBJ1-2,TRBD1,-,CASRGQARIRNYGYTF,TGTGCCAGCAGGGGACAGGCAAGGATACGTAACTATGGCTACACCTTC
TRBV7-9,TRBJ1-2,-,-,CASSLGGIDGYTF,TGTGCCAGCAGCTTAGGAGGGATTGATGGCTACACCTTC
TRBV23-1,TRBJ2-5,-,-,CASSPPCPGTPPGEETQYF,TGCGCCAGCAGTCCCCCATGCCCAGGGACACCGCCCGGGGAAGAGACCCAGTACTTC
TRBV2,TRBJ2-5,-,-,CASSEGTTAEGTQYF,TGTGCCAGCAGTGAAGGGACTACCGCTGAGGGGACCCAGTACTTC
TRBV15,TRBJ1-2,TRBD1,once,CATSRVTGTGTKRGGYTF,TGTGCCACCAGCAGAGTTACCGGGACAGGGACCAAACGGGGTGGCTACACCTTC
TRBV5-4,TRBJ1-1,TRBD1,-,CASSADRGRTEAFF,TGTGCCAGCAGCGCGGACAGGGGGCGCACTGAAGCTTTCTTT
TRBV2,TRBJ1-6,-,-,CASRWQGFEQYSPLHF,TGTGCCAGCAGGTGGCAGGGATTTGAGCAGTATTCACCCCTCCACTTT
TRBV2,TRBJ1-2,-,once,CASSRESMDYGYTF,TGTGCCAGCTCTCGGGAATCTATGGACTATGGCTACACCTTC
TRBV16,TRBJ2-6,TRBD2,once,CASSQSGLAGAGANVLTF,TGTGCCAGCAGCCAATCGGGACTAGCGGGGGCTGGGGCCAACGTCCTGACTTTC
TRBV5-8,TRBJ2-3,TRBD1,-,CASSPGQALSSDTQYF,TGTGCCAGCAGCCCGGGACAGGCCCTATCTTCTGATACGCAGTATTTT
TRBV4-1,TRBJ1-5,-,-,CASSQERGPNQPQHF,TGCGCCAGCAGCCAAGAGAGAGGGCCCAATCAGCCCCAGCATTTT
TRBV5-1,TRBJ2-5,TRBD2,-,CASSPTAGGQTQYF,TGCGCCAGCAGCCCTACAGCGGGGGGCCAGACCCAGTACTTC
TRBV7-2,TRBJ1-2,TRBD1,-,CASSLGLGQGYGYTF,TGTGCCAGCAGCTTAGGGCTGGGACAGGGCTATGGCTACACCTTC
TRBV2,TRBJ2-7,-,once,CASKYYPSNEQYF,TGTGCCAGCAAGTACTATCCCTCAAACGAGCAGTACTTC
TRBV18,TRBJ1-1,-,-,CASSPRRDNVFNTEAFF,TGTGCCAGCTCACCACGACGGGACAACGTTTTCAACACTGAAGCTTTCTTT
TRBV7-9,TRBJ1-2,-,-,CASSSEGVPGGYTF,TGTGCCAGCAGCTCCGAGGGGGTCCCTGGTGGCTACACCTTC
TRBV7-9,TRBJ2-3,TRBD2,-,CASSLEHQRGPYTDTQYF,TGTGCCAGCAGCTTAGAACACCAGCGGGGGCCCTACACAGATACGCAGTATTTT
TRBV19,TRBJ2-3,TRBD1,-,CASSRGTGGRDTQYF,TGTGCCAGTAGTAGAGGGACAGGGGGCAGGGATACGCAGTATTTT
TRBV6-2/TRBV6-3,TRBJ2-1,TRBD2,-,CASSRRDYQGQFF,TGTGCCAGCAGTCGCCGGGACTACCAAGGGCAGTTCTTC
TRBV13,TRBJ2-7,-,once,CASSPEGNQYEQYF,TGTGCCAGCAGCCCCGAGGGAAACCAATACGAGCAGTACTTC
TRBV10-2,TRBJ1-6,-,once,CASSTGTESPLHF,TGCGCCAGCAGTACGGGGACTGAATCACCCCTCCACTTT
TRBV14,TRBJ2-2,TRBD2,once,CASSQEGGLAGIRHRELFF,TGTGCCAGCAGCCAAGAAGGTGGGCTAGCGGGGATCCGACACCGGGAGCTGTTTTTT
TRBV10-1,TRBJ2-5,TRBD2,-,CASSPGGGETQYF,TGCGCCAGCAGCCCCGGGGGGGGAGAGACCCAGTACTTC
TRBV29-1,TRBJ2-1,TRBD1,-,CSVGQGEGEQFF,TGCAGCGTGGGACAGGGAGAGGGTGAGCAGTTCTTC
TRBV6-4,TRBJ1-2,TRBD1,-,CASSDLTGGADGYTF,TGTGCCAGCAGTGACTTGACAGGGGGCGCGGATGGCTACACCTTC
TRBV7-8,TRBJ1-5,TRBD1,once,CASSRKGQDGNQPQHF,TGTGCCAGCAGCCGAAAAGGACAGGATGGAAATCAGCCCCAGCATTTT
TRBV12-3/TRBV12-4,TRBJ1-2,-,-,CASSFGTYGYTF,TGTGCCAGCAGTTTTGGCACCTATGGCTACACCTTC
TRBV19,TRBJ2-7,-,-,CASSVQGRTQQYF,TGTGCCAGTAGTGTACAGGGACGTACGCAGCAGTACTTC
TRBV5-5,TRBJ2-7,-,-,CASSSGTAKQYF,TGTGCCAGCAGCTCCGGGACTGCCAAGCAGTACTTC
TRBV19,TRBJ1-1,TRBD1,-,CASSKIQGVQNTEAFF,TGTGCCAGTAGTAAGATACAGGGGGTTCAGAACACTGAAGCTTTCTTT
TRBV11-2,TRBJ2-7,-,many,CASGTGGPFEQYF,TGTGCCAGCGGAACGGGGGGCCCTTTTGAGCAGTACTTC
TRBV2,TRBJ1-6,-,-,CASNSGTLHF,TGTGCCAGCAATTCAGGGACCCTCCACTTT
TRBV7-9,TRBJ2-5,-,-,CASSLLRARVETQYF,TGTGCCAGCAGCTTATTGAGGGCCCGAGTCGAGACCCAGTACTTC
TRBV30,TRBJ2-6,-,once,CARGGIRDSGANVLTF,TGTGCCCGCGGCGGGATTCGCGACTCTGGGGCCAACGTCCTGACTTTC